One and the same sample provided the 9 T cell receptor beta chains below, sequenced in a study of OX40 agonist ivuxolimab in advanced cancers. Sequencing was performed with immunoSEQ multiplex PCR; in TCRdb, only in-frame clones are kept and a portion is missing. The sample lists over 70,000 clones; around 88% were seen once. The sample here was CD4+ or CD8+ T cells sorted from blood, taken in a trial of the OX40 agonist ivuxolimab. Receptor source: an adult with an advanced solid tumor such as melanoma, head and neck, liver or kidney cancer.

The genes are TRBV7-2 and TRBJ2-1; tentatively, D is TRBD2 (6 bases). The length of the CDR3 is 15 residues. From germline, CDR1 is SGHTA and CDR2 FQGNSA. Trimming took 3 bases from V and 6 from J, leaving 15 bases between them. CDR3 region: CASSLVPGERNEQFF. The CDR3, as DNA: TGTGCCAGCAGCTTGGTTCCGGGAGAACGCAATGAGCAGTTCTTC.

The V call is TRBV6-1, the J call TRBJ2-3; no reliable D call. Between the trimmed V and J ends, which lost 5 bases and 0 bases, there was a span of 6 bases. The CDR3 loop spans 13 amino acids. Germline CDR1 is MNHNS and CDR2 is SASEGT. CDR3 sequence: CASSLVSTDTQYF. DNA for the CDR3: TGTGCCAGCAGTCTAGTCAGCACAGATACGCAGTATTTT.

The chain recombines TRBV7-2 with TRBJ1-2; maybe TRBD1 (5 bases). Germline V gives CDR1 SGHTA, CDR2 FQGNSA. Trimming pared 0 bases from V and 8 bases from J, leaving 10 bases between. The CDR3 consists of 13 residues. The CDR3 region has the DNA TGTGCCAGCAGCTTAGCGGGACTCTGGGGCTACACCTTC. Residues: CASSLAGLWGYTF.

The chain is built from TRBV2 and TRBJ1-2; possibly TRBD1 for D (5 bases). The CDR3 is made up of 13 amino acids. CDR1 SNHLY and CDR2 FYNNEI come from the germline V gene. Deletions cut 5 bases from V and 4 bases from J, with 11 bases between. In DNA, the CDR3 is TGTGCCAGCAGTCCCTGGGGCCTCTATGGCTACACCTTC. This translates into CASSPWGLYGYTF. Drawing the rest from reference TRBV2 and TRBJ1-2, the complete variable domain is EPEVTQTPSHQVTQMGQEVILRCVPISNHLYFYWYRQILGQKVEFLVSFYNNEISEKSEIFDDQFSVERPDGSNFTLKIRSTKLEDSAMYFCASSPWGLYGYTFGSGTRLTVV.

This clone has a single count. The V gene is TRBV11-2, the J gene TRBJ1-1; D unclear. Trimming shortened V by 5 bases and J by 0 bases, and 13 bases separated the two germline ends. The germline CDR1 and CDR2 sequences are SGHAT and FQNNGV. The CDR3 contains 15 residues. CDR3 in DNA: TGTGCCAGCAGCCCCACCCACGGGTTGAACACTGAAGCTTTCTTT. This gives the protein CASSPTHGLNTEAFF.

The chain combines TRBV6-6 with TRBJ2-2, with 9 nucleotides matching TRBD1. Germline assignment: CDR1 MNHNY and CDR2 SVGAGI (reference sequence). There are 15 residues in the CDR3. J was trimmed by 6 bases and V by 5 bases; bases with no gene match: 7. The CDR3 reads CASSPGTGRPGELFF. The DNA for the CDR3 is TGTGCCAGCAGTCCCGGGACAGGGAGACCCGGGGAGCTGTTTTTT.

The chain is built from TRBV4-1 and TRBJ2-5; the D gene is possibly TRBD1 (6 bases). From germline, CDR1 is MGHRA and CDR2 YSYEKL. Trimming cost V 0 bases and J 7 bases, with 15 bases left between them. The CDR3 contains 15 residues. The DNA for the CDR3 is TGCGCCAGCAGCCAAGATAGGGACACGGACAGGACCCAGTACTTC. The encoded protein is CASSQDRDTDRTQYF.

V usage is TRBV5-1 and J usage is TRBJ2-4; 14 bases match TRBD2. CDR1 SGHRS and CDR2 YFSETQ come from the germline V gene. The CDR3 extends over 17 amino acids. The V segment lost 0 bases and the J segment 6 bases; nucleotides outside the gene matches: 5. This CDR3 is CASSLGTSGRLGNIQYF. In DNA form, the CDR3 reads TGCGCCAGCAGCTTGGGGACTAGCGGGAGGCTCGGAAACATTCAGTACTTC. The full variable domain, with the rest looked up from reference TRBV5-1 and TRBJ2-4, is KAGVTQTPRYLIKTRGQQVTLSCSPISGHRSVSWYQQTPGQGLQFLFEYFSETQRNKGNFPGRFSGRQFSNSRSEMNVSTLELGDSALYLCASSLGTSGRLGNIQYFGAGTRLSVL.

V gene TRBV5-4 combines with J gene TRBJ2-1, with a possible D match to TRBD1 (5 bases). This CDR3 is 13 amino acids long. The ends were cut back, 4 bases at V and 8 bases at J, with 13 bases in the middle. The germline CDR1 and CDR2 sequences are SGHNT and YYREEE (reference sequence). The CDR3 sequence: CASSTTQGDEQFF. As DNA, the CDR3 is TGTGCCAGCAGCACTACTCAGGGCGATGAGCAGTTCTTC.